Following are 11 T cell receptor beta chains from one sample sequenced in a study of PD-L1 blockade in urothelial cancer. Measured with immunoSEQ multiplex PCR; TCRdb has only the in-frame clones, and not every one. The sample includes some 110,000 clones, approximately 89% seen only once; the top ten take about 4%. This sample's time point: peripheral blood 6 weeks after treatment start. This material consisted of PBMCs, taken around atezolizumab (anti-PD-L1) treatment. These TCRs come from a man in his sixties with urothelial cancer.

This rearrangement joins TRBV15 to TRBJ2-3, with D hard to call. Trimming stripped 0 bases from V and 8 bases from J, with 18 bases between. This CDR3 is 16 amino acids long. Germline loops: CDR1 LNHNV, CDR2 YYDKDF (reference sequence). The CDR3 region is CATSRDLLLASGTQYF. The CDR3 DNA reads as TGTGCCACCAGCAGAGATCTACTACTTGCGAGTGGTACGCAGTATTTT.

The chain combines TRBV4-2 with TRBJ1-1, with D possibly being TRBD1 (5 bases). The V end was cut by 3 bases, the J end by 5 bases, with 25 bases between. Germline CDR1 reads LGHNA; CDR2 reads YNFKEQ. The CDR3 runs 18 residues. CDR3 nucleotides: TGTGCCAGCAGCCAGGTTTGGCAGGGCGGGGGGAGATTGACTGAAGCTTTCTTT. Translation: CASSQVWQGGGRLTEAFF.

The V call is TRBV6-1, the J call TRBJ1-1; D is unresolved. This CDR3 spans 13 amino acids. V lost 7 bases, J lost 6 bases, and 15 bases lay in between. Germline V CDR1 and CDR2: MNHNS, SASEGT. The CDR3 coding sequence is TGTGCCAGCATCAGAACAGCTTTGTCTGAAGCTTTCTTT. Protein product: CASIRTALSEAFF.

The gene calls are TRBV30 and TRBJ2-7, with a tentative D call TRBD1 (5 bases). Germline V gene sequence: CDR1 GTSNPN, CDR2 SVGIG (reference sequence). There are 15 residues in the CDR3. Trimming removed 0 bases from V and 0 bases from J, with 12 bases in between. The CDR3 loop is CAWSVHLDSSYEQYF. CDR3 bases: TGTGCCTGGAGTGTACATTTAGACAGCTCCTACGAGCAGTACTTC.

The V call is TRBV5-1, the J call TRBJ1-4; tentative D call: TRBD1 (6 bases). Looked up from germline, CDR1 is SGHRS and CDR2 is YFSETQ. The CDR3 has 15 residues. Trimming stripped 6 bases from V and 7 bases from J, with 19 bases between. CDR3 DNA sequence: TGCGCCAGCACCCCCGGGGGGGGACAAGGTGAAAAACTGTTTTTT. This encodes CASTPGGGQGEKLFF.

The chain links TRBV10-3 to TRBJ1-2, with TRBD1 matching 9 bases. Germline V gives CDR1 ENHRY, CDR2 SYGVKD. V was pared by 3 bases and J by 5 bases, with 7 bases of the junction left unmatched. This CDR3 contains 15 residues. CDR3 DNA sequence: TGTGCCATCAGTGATTCGGGACAGGGCCATTATGGCTACACCTTC. It codes for CAISDSGQGHYGYTF.

J is TRBJ2-3 and V is TRBV7-2; 7 nucleotides match TRBD1. V shed 5 bases and J 2 bases; nucleotides not matched to a gene: 13. The V gene's germline CDR1 is SGHTA and CDR2 FQGNSA. This CDR3 region has 17 residues. CDR3 nucleotide sequence: TGTGCCAGCAGCCCTACTCCGGGACAGCTGACCACAGATACGCAGTATTTT. This encodes CASSPTPGQLTTDTQYF.

This clone was found once. The rearrangement joins TRBV7-9 to TRBJ2-5, with 14 bases lining up with TRBD2. CDR1 and CDR2 (germline): SEHNR, FQNEAQ (reference sequence). This CDR3 region has 17 residues. The junction had 11 bases not matched to a gene; V was cut back by 4 bases and J by 7 bases. CDR3 nucleotide sequence: TGTGCCAGCAGCTACGGGGGACTAGCGGGAGCACGAGGGACCCAGTACTTC. This codes for CASSYGGLAGARGTQYF.

This chain joins TRBV5-6 and TRBJ2-5; TRBD2 agrees at 8 bases. This CDR3 region has 15 residues. V lost 0 bases and J lost 4; bases outside the gene matches: 5. The germline CDR1 and CDR2 sequences are SGHDT and YYEEEE. The CDR3, as DNA: TGTGCCAGCAGCTTGGCCAAGGCGGGGGGAGAGACCCAGTACTTC. Translated, it gives CASSLAKAGGETQYF.

The V call is TRBV28, the J call TRBJ2-7; tentative D call: TRBD1 (6 bases). The V and J ends lost 7 bases and 6 bases respectively, with 16 bases between them. This CDR3 region has 13 residues. The germline gives CDR1 MDHEN, CDR2 SYDVKM. CDR3 nucleotide sequence: TGTGCCAGCAATCAGGGGCTGCCATCCGAGCAGTACTTC. Translated: CASNQGLPSEQYF.

This chain joins TRBV30 and TRBJ2-5; 8 bases are a match to TRBD1. The germline V gene has CDR1 GTSNPN and CDR2 SVGIG (reference sequence). Germline trimming cut 0 bases from V and 5 bases from J; bases unmatched to any gene: 8. The CDR3 covers 15 residues. Here the CDR3 DNA reads TGTGCCTGGAGTGTAAGGTGGACAGGGCCCGAGACCCAGTACTTC. Its protein is CAWSVRWTGPETQYF.